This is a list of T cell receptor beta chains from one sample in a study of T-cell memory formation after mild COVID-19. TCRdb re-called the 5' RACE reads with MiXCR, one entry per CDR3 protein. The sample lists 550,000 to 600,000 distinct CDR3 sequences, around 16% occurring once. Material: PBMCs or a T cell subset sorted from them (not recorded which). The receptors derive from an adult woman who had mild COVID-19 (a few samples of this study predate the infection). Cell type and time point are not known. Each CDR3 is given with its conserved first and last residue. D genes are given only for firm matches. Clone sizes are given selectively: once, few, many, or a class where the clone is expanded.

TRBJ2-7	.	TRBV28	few	TGTGCCAGCAGTGTCCCCGGGACCGACGAGCAGTACTTC	CASSVPGTDEQYF
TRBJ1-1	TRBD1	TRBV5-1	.	TGCGCCAGCAGCTTGGCACCCCAGGGACAGGGGGACACTGAAGCTTTCTTT	CASSLAPQGQGDTEAFF
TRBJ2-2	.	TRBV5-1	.	TGCGCCAGCAGCTTGCGGCGGGGCGAGGACGGGGAGCTGTTTTTT	CASSLRRGEDGELFF
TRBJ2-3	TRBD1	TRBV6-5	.	TGTGCCAGCAGGACGGACAGGGGGGCAGATACGCAGTATTTT	CASRTDRGADTQYF
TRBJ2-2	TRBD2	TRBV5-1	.	TGCGCCAGCAGCTTGGAGCGGGGGCGCACCGGGGAGCTGTTTTTT	CASSLERGRTGELFF
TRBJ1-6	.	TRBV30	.	TGTGCCTGGAGTGTATCCAGGGTAGATTCACCCCTCCACTTT	CAWSVSRVDSPLHF
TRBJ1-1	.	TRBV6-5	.	TGTGCCAGCAGACGTACAGGGAGTCAGAGCCTTAACACTGAAGCTTTCTTT	CASRRTGSQSLNTEAFF
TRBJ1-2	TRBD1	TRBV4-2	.	TGTGCCAGCAGCCACCGATTGGGACAGGGCGCTAACTATGGCTACACCTTC	CASSHRLGQGANYGYTF
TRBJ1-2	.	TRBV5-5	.	TGTGCCAGCAGCTTGCAGGGGAGAAACACCTTC	CASSLQGRNTF
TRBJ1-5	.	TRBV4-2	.	TGTGCCAGCAGCCAAGATAGTTACGGGGGTGATCAGCCCCAGCATTTT	CASSQDSYGGDQPQHF
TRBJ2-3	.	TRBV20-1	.	TGCAGTGCTAGAGTCCAGCGCCCAGGAGATGGGGATACGCAGTATTTT	CSARVQRPGDGDTQYF
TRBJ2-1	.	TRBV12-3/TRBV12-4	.	TGTGCCAGCAGTTCGGCGCGCCGATACTACAATGAGCAGTTCTTC	CASSSARRYYNEQFF
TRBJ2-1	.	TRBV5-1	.	TGCGCCAGCAGCCCAGACTTCTATGAGCAGTTCTTC	CASSPDFYEQFF
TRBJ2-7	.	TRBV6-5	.	TGTGCCAGCAGTTACGGGCAGGCGACCGAGCAGTACTTC	CASSYGQATEQYF
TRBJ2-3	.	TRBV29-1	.	TGCAGCGTTGGCCTAGCGTGGGATTCTAGCACAGATACGCAGTATTTT	CSVGLAWDSSTDTQYF
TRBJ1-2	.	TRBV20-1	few	TGCAGTGCTAGGGTACTAGGTGGCTACACCTTC	CSARVLGGYTF
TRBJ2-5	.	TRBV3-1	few	TGTGCCAGCAGCCCTTGGACCCCCGGAGAAGAGACCCAGTACTTC	CASSPWTPGEETQYF
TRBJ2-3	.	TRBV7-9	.	TGTGCCAGCAGCCACCTACCCGGGGTGGATGACGGGACTAGCACAGATACGCAGTATTTT	CASSHLPGVDDGTSTDTQYF
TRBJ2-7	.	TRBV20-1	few	TGCAGTGCTCTTGATGGTAGTTCCTACGAGCAGTACTTC	CSALDGSSYEQYF
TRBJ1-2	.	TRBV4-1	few	TGCGCCAGCAGCCAAGATGGTACGGGTATTGGAAACTATGGCTACACCTTC	CASSQDGTGIGNYGYTF
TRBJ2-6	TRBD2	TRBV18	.	TGTGCCAGCTCACCGTCTAGCGGGAGATCTGGGGCCAACGTCCTGACTTTC	CASSPSSGRSGANVLTF
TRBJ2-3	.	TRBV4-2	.	TGTGCCAGCAGCCCTAGCGCAAGAACCACAGATACGCAGTATTTT	CASSPSARTTDTQYF
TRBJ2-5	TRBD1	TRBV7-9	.	TGTGCCAGCAGTTATCGACAGGGGTTGCAAGAGACCCAGTACTTC	CASSYRQGLQETQYF
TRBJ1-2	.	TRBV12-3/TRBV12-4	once	TGTGCCAGCAGCTGGAGGGAGGGGTCCAGGGGCTACACCTTC	CASSWREGSRGYTF
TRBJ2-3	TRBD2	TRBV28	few	TGTGCCAGCAGTTTAGCGGGAGGCGGGGCAGATACGCAGTATTTT	CASSLAGGGADTQYF
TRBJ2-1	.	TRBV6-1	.	TGTGCCCTGGACGGGCCCCCCTACAATGAGCAGTTCTTC	CALDGPPYNEQFF
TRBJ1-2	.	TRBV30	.	TGTGCCTGGAGTTCGGCAGGTTCCACCTATGGCTACACCTTC	CAWSSAGSTYGYTF
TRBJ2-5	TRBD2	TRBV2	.	TGTGCCAGCAGCCCCGGGACTAGCGGGGGGGCAGAGACCCAGTACTTC	CASSPGTSGGAETQYF
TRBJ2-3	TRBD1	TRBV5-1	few	TGCGCCAGCAGCGCACCCGGGACAGGGGCGACAGATACGCAGTATTTT	CASSAPGTGATDTQYF
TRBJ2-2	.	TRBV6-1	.	TGTGCCAGCAGTGTCCCGACAGTGAACACCGGGGAGCTGTTTTTT	CASSVPTVNTGELFF
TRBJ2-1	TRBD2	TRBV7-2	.	TGTGCCAGCTCCCGGGACTACTACAATGAGCAGTTCTTC	CASSRDYYNEQFF